This T cell receptor beta chain was documented in a study of shared clonotypes between healthy human individuals. Findings and limits, study-wide: Genetic and exposure-history diversity was limited by the small donor number.

Notes on this clone: No antigen is known for it.

CDR3 length: 18 residues. V lost 4 bases and J lost 0; bases outside the gene matches: 13. Germline CDR1 reads LNHDA; CDR2 reads SQIVND (reference sequence). Nashville, Tennessee was home to all donors, who were Caucasian adults. Clones were sequenced by immunoSEQ multiplex PCR, and TCRdb holds only the in-frame ones, with some missing. The sample includes around 2.3 million clones, almost 96% seen only once; the top ten take roughly 0.13%. This TCR was sampled from a man younger than 35 in good health. The source material was naive CD4+ T cells sorted from blood. Indicated subset: CD45RA+ positively selected. The genes are TRBV19 and TRBJ2-7; 9 positions match TRBD2. CDR3 sequence: CASSTRLAATFSSYEQYF. The CDR3 coding sequence is TGTGCCAGTAGTACCCGACTAGCGGCGACCTTTAGCTCCTACGAGCAGTACTTC.